These 30 T cell receptor beta chains came from one sample sequenced in a study of cytomegalovirus exposure and HLA in healthy donors. Assay used: immunoSEQ multiplex PCR; TCRdb lists only in-frame clones, some missing. The sample contains 80,000 to 100,000 clones, 87% of which appear only once. Sequenced: PBMCs. The receptors stem from a man aged 18-30 years in good health and CMV-seropositive.

V usage is TRBV7-2 and J usage is TRBJ2-1; the D gene is possibly TRBD1 (7 bases). V lost 5 bases and J 2 bases, leaving 13 bases between the germline ends. This CDR3 has 15 residues. CDR1 and CDR2 (germline): SGHTA, FQGNSA. The CDR3, as DNA: TGTGCCAGCAGCCCCGCAGGGGGGACCTACAATGAGCAGTTCTTC. This translates into CASSPAGGTYNEQFF. The variable domain in full, with the rest retrieved from reference TRBV7-2 and TRBJ2-1, is GAGVSQSPSNKVTEKGKDVELRCDPISGHTALYWYRQSLGQGLEFLIYFQGNSAPDKSGLPSDRFSAERTGGSVSTLTIQRTQQEDSAVYLCASSPAGGTYNEQFFGPGTRLTVL.

The genes are TRBV5-6 and TRBJ2-1; 8 positions match TRBD1. The trim removed 3 bases at V and 1 base at J, leaving 9 bases unmatched. CDR3 length: 17 residues. The germline V gene encodes CDR1 SGHDT and CDR2 YYEEEE. The CDR3, as DNA: TGTGCCAGCAGCTCCGGGACAGGTGCGAAATCCTACAATGAGCAGTTCTTC. This gives the protein CASSSGTGAKSYNEQFF.

This sequence joins TRBV9 and TRBJ2-7; TRBD1 agrees at 8 bases. CDR3 length equals 14 residues. CDR1 and CDR2 (germline): SGDLS, YYNGEE. Trimming took 3 bases from V and 6 from J; bases not matched to a gene: 8. CDR3 nucleotides: TGTGCCAGCAGCGCATGGACAGGGCCCGGCGAGCAGTACTTC. It codes for CASSAWTGPGEQYF.

The chain is built from TRBV25-1 and TRBJ2-7, with 7 bases lining up with TRBD1. CDR1 is MGHDK and CDR2 is SYGVNS in the germline V gene. This CDR3 region has 14 residues. The trim removed 4 bases at V and 2 bases at J, leaving 5 bases unmatched. CDR3 nucleotide sequence: TGTGCCAGCAGTGCGGACAGGCTTCCCTACGAGCAGTACTTC. Its protein product is CASSADRLPYEQYF.

This rearrangement joins TRBV4-1 to TRBJ1-2; perhaps TRBD1 as D (6 bases). Germline CDR1 and CDR2: MGHRA and YSYEKL. V was trimmed by 3 bases and J by 7 bases, leaving 15 bases between them. The CDR3 consists of 14 residues. The CDR3 spells CASSHDRDKTGYTF. CDR3 bases: TGCGCCAGCAGCCATGACCGGGACAAGACTGGCTACACCTTC.

The V gene is TRBV27, the J gene TRBJ2-5, with D maybe TRBD1 (5 bases). V was clipped by 2 bases and J by 4 bases, with 11 bases between them. The germline CDR1 and CDR2 sequences are MNHEY and SMNVEV (reference sequence). There are 14 residues in the CDR3. CDR3 bases: TGTGCCAGCAGTTTAGCAGGGCGGCGAGAGACCCAGTACTTC. Translating gives CASSLAGRRETQYF.

This chain's CDR3 is CASSPPWTGDDPNYGYTF. The CDR3 nucleotides are TGTGCCAGCAGTCCCCCCTGGACAGGAGACGATCCAAACTATGGCTACACCTTC. V is TRBV27 and J is TRBJ1-2, with TRBD1 identical over 7 bases. Germline CDR1 and CDR2: MNHEY and SMNVEV (reference sequence). The CDR3 has 18 amino acids. J lost 2 bases, V lost 5 bases, and 17 bases had no gene match.

The chain couples TRBV7-2 to TRBJ1-2; D gene ambiguous. Per germline, CDR1 SGHTA and CDR2 FQGNSA. This CDR3 is 15 amino acids long. The germline V and J ends were trimmed by 1 base and 8 bases, with 17 bases remaining between them. The CDR3 sequence is CASSLENSGVMGYTF. CDR3 nucleotides: TGTGCCAGCAGCTTAGAGAACAGCGGCGTGATGGGCTACACCTTC. The full variable domain, completed using reference TRBV7-2 and TRBJ1-2, is GAGVSQSPSNKVTEKGKDVELRCDPISGHTALYWYRQSLGQGLEFLIYFQGNSAPDKSGLPSDRFSAERTGGSVSTLTIQRTQQEDSAVYLCASSLENSGVMGYTFGSGTRLTVV.

The CDR3 DNA reads as TGCGCCAGCAGCTTCACGGGGAACAATCAGCCCCAGCATTTT. As protein: CASSFTGNNQPQHF. The V call is TRBV5-1, the J call TRBJ1-5; no reliable D call. V lost 2 bases to trimming and J lost 3 bases, with 9 bases between them. Germline V CDR1 and CDR2: SGHRS, YFSETQ. The CDR3 runs to 14 residues.

The CDR3 sequence is CASSFSGGVRGSYQETQYF. CDR3 coding DNA: TGTGCCAGCAGCTTTAGTGGGGGGGTCCGGGGCTCCTACCAAGAGACCCAGTACTTC. This chain connects TRBV7-8 to TRBJ2-5; TRBD2 matches 7 bases. This CDR3 comprises 19 residues. The germline V gene encodes CDR1 SGHVS and CDR2 FQNEAQ. Trimming took 3 bases from V and 0 from J; bases not matched to a gene: 16.

The V and J genes are TRBV20-1 and TRBJ2-5; unclear D gene. V lost 3 bases and J lost 4, with 6 bases in between. Germline CDR1 is DFQATT and CDR2 is SNEGSKA (reference sequence). CDR3 length: 11 residues. In DNA form, the CDR3 reads TGCAGTGCTAGTATAGCAGAGACCCAGTACTTC. It yields the protein CSASIAETQYF.

This clone was observed a few times. CDR3 amino acids: CASSYAGSAAEQYF. In DNA form, the CDR3 reads TGTGCCAGCAGTTACGCGGGCAGCGCAGCCGAGCAGTACTTC. The chain links TRBV6-5 to TRBJ2-7; possible D gene TRBD2, 5 bases. V lost 2 bases and J lost 6, with 14 bases in between. From germline, CDR1 is MNHEY and CDR2 SVGAGI. The CDR3 runs 14 residues.

The V gene is TRBV7-8, the J gene TRBJ2-7, with 8 bases aligning to TRBD2. Trimming at V came to 3 bases and at J to 4 bases, leaving 11 bases not matched to a gene. CDR3 length: 16 residues. The germline CDR1 and CDR2 sequences are SGHVS and FQNEAQ. The CDR3 region has the DNA TGTGCCAGCAGCTTTTACTCGGGCGGGGGGCAATACGAGCAGTACTTC. As protein: CASSFYSGGGQYEQYF.

The J gene is TRBJ2-7, the V gene TRBV7-8; D is possibly TRBD2 (5 bases). The CDR3 has 14 residues. Germline CDR1 is SGHVS and CDR2 is FQNEAQ. The ends were cut back, 3 bases at V and 5 bases at J, with 14 bases in the middle. The chain's CDR3 is CASSFRTSGDEQYF. In nucleotides, the CDR3 is TGTGCCAGCAGCTTTCGGACCAGCGGAGACGAGCAGTACTTC. The full variable domain, completed using reference TRBV7-8 and TRBJ2-7, is GAGVSQSPRYKVAKRGQDVALRCDPISGHVSLFWYQQALGQGPEFLTYFQNEAQLDKSGLPSDRFFAERPEGSVSTLKIQRTQQEDSAVYLCASSFRTSGDEQYFGPGTRLTVT.

The V call is TRBV6-1, the J call TRBJ2-7; tentative D call: TRBD1 (5 bases). The V and J ends lost 0 bases and 3 bases respectively, with 9 bases between them. The length of the CDR3 is 14 residues. The germline V gene encodes CDR1 MNHNS and CDR2 SASEGT. The CDR3 nucleotides read TGTGCCAGCAGTGAAGCGGGCAGGGTCTACGAGCAGTACTTC. As protein: CASSEAGRVYEQYF.

This clone was picked up a small number of times. The rearrangement joins TRBV10-2 to TRBJ2-7, with 12 bases matching TRBD2. With 3 bases clipped from V and 4 bases from J, the junction kept 7 bases outside the gene matches. Germline V lookup: CDR1 WSHSY, CDR2 SAAADI. This CDR3 is built from 16 residues. The CDR3 protein is CASSDPLAGGQYEQYF. CDR3 sequence (DNA): TGCGCCAGCAGTGACCCCCTAGCGGGAGGGCAGTACGAGCAGTACTTC.

The chain links TRBV14 to TRBJ2-3; D not resolved. The CDR3 contains 14 residues. Trimming took off 2 bases at V and 3 bases at J, with 9 bases between the two ends. Germline values: CDR1 SGHDN, CDR2 FVKESK. CDR3: CASSQIPGTDTQYF. CDR3 nucleotide sequence: TGTGCCAGCAGCCAAATCCCGGGTACAGATACGCAGTATTTT.

V and J are TRBV6-5 and TRBJ2-5, with 8 positions matching TRBD1. CDR1 is MNHEY and CDR2 is SVGAGI in the germline V gene. This CDR3 is built from 15 residues. Unmatched junction bases numbered 8, after V lost 6 bases and J lost 2 bases. The CDR3 nucleotides are TGTGCCAGCAGCTCCGGGACAGGACCTCAAGAGACCCAGTACTTC. This encodes CASSSGTGPQETQYF.

This clone was found many times. The chain has TRBV2 and TRBJ1-1, with D unresolved. The CDR3 sequence is 17 residues long. The germline CDR1 and CDR2 sequences are SNHLY and FYNNEI. The V and J ends lost 3 bases and 0 bases respectively, with 17 bases between them. Here the CDR3 reads CASSDSGIGNMNTEAFF. CDR3 bases: TGTGCCAGCAGTGATTCGGGGATTGGGAATATGAACACTGAAGCTTTCTTT.

V usage is TRBV2 and J usage is TRBJ2-2, with D perhaps matching TRBD1 (5 bases). This CDR3 has 15 residues. Germline values: CDR1 SNHLY, CDR2 FYNNEI. V was cut by 5 bases and J by 4 bases, with 14 bases left in between. CDR3 coding DNA: TGTGCCAGCAGTCTTCCGGACACTTCCACCGGGGAGCTGTTTTTT. Its translation is CASSLPDTSTGELFF. Drawing the rest from reference TRBV2 and TRBJ2-2, the complete variable domain is EPEVTQTPSHQVTQMGQEVILRCVPISNHLYFYWYRQILGQKVEFLVSFYNNEISEKSEIFDDQFSVERPDGSNFTLKIRSTKLEDSAMYFCASSLPDTSTGELFFGEGSRLTVL.

The chain couples TRBV7-9 to TRBJ2-7; a possible D gene is TRBD1 (5 bases). Per the germline V gene, CDR1 is SEHNR and CDR2 is FQNEAQ (reference sequence). This CDR3 contains 14 residues. Trimming removed 5 bases at V and 3 bases at J, with 14 bases between. The CDR3 DNA reads TGTGCCAGCAGCCATAGCAGGGTAATCTACGAGCAGTACTTC. It specifies CASSHSRVIYEQYF.

The genes are TRBV7-9 and TRBJ2-7; 14 positions agree with TRBD2. This CDR3 is 15 amino acids long. Unmatched junction bases numbered 7, after V lost 5 bases and J lost 7 bases. Germline CDR1 reads SEHNR; CDR2 reads FQNEAQ (reference sequence). The CDR3 protein is CASSPTSGGAVEQYF. In nucleotides, the CDR3 is TGTGCCAGCAGCCCGACTAGCGGGGGGGCGGTAGAGCAGTACTTC.

The gene calls are TRBV6-5 and TRBJ2-7; TRBD2 matches at 10 bases. The CDR3 runs 14 residues. Germline V gene sequence: CDR1 MNHEY, CDR2 SVGAGI. With 4 bases clipped from V and 0 bases from J, the junction kept 0 bases outside the gene matches. The CDR3 spells CASSLAGGSYEQYF. The CDR3 region has the DNA TGTGCCAGCAGTTTAGCGGGAGGCTCCTACGAGCAGTACTTC.

The rearrangement joins TRBV23-1 to TRBJ2-7; 10 positions agree with TRBD1. TRBV23-1 is designated an ORF whose function remains uncertain. V was clipped by 3 bases and J by 3 bases; unmatched bases: 8. This CDR3 spans 16 amino acids. The DNA of the CDR3 is TGCGCCAGCAGTCATATTCCCGGGACAGGGGACTACGAGCAGTACTTC. It encodes CASSHIPGTGDYEQYF.

V gene TRBV11-3 combines with J gene TRBJ2-1, with TRBD1 matching over 7 bases. J gave up 2 bases and V 5 bases, and 6 bases lay outside the gene matches. The CDR3 contains 15 residues. The germline CDR1 and CDR2 sequences are SGHNT and YENEEA. As DNA, the CDR3 is TGTGCCAGCAGCACGTGGGACAGCACCTACAATGAGCAGTTCTTC. This codes for CASSTWDSTYNEQFF. The variable domain in full, with the rest retrieved from reference TRBV11-3 and TRBJ2-1, is EAGVVQSPRYKIIEKKQPVAFWCNPISGHNTLYWYLQNLGQGPELLIRYENEEAVDDSQLPKDRFSAERLKGVDSTLKIQPAELGDSAVYLCASSTWDSTYNEQFFGPGTRLTVL.

The gene calls are TRBV11-3 and TRBJ2-3, with unresolved D. CDR1 and CDR2 from the germline V gene are SGHNT and YENEEA. The CDR3 is 13 amino acids. The germline V and J ends were trimmed by 4 bases and 5 bases, with 10 bases remaining between them. CDR3: CASSSPRLDTQYF. The CDR3 DNA is TGTGCCAGCAGCTCCCCCAGGTTAGATACGCAGTATTTT.

The V call is TRBV9, the J call TRBJ2-3, with 10 nucleotides matching TRBD1. Germline CDR1 is SGDLS and CDR2 is YYNGEE. The CDR3 is 17 amino acids. V dropped 0 bases and J dropped 3; count of bases not matched to a gene: 7. CDR3 sequence reads: CASSVAARDRGTDTQYF. The CDR3 DNA reads as TGTGCCAGCAGCGTAGCCGCCCGGGACAGGGGTACAGATACGCAGTATTTT. Using reference TRBV9 and TRBJ2-3 for the parts outside the CDR3, the full variable domain is DSGVTQTPKHLITATGQRVTLRCSPRSGDLSVYWYQQSLDQGLQFLIQYYNGEERAKGNILERFSAQQFPDLHSELNLSSLELGDSALYFCASSVAARDRGTDTQYFGPGTRLTVL.

The chain links TRBV7-9 to TRBJ2-1, with 8 bases matching TRBD2. The germline V gene has CDR1 SEHNR and CDR2 FQNEAQ (reference sequence). The J segment lost 6 bases and the V segment lost 2 bases, leaving 6 bases of the junction unmatched. The CDR3 length is 15 residues. CDR3 protein: CASSLRSGSPNEQFF. DNA of the CDR3: TGTGCCAGCAGCTTAAGGAGCGGGAGTCCCAATGAGCAGTTCTTC.

J is TRBJ2-7 and V is TRBV19; 9 bases agree with TRBD2. Germline trimming cut 1 base from V and 1 base from J; bases unmatched to any gene: 8. Looked up from germline, CDR1 is LNHDA and CDR2 is SQIVND (reference sequence). This CDR3 has 17 amino acids. The CDR3 bases are TGTGCCAGTAGTATAGGCAAGCGCGGGAGGGGGTCCTACGAGCAGTACTTC. It translates to CASSIGKRGRGSYEQYF.

V is TRBV7-8 and J is TRBJ2-1; no clear D. Per the germline V gene, CDR1 is SGHVS and CDR2 is FQNEAQ. This CDR3 region has 13 residues. Trimming took off 5 bases at V and 13 bases at J, with 18 bases between the two ends. The CDR3 nucleotides are TGTGCCAGCAGCCCTAGACGCATCGGTTTTCAGTTCTTC. The encoded protein is CASSPRRIGFQFF.